The clone carrying this T cell receptor beta chain came up a few times. The sample's time point: blood at routine non-recurrence follow-up after resection. The authors sequenced whole RNA from tumor, nontumor lung or frozen PBMC without sorting. These data originate in a study of spatial heterogeneity in lung cancer. Looking at the study overall: Samples were obtained from 70 or so donors, all untreated early-stage non-small cell lung cancer patients. Sequencing was performed on follow-up PBMC samples when available, collected at a median of approximately two years after resection.

Carried by each TCR cDNA molecule was a unique molecular identifier. TCRdb analysed the 5' RACE reads with MiXCR anew, one entry per CDR3 protein. In the table there are roughly 99,000 distinct CDR3 sequences, just under 20% of which are singletons. The clonotype originates from a male donor with early-stage non-small cell lung cancer. Sequencing used PBMCs, obtained at follow-up.

The DNA for the CDR3 is TGTGCCAGCAGTAGAATAGAAGATACGCAGTATTTT. This sequence encodes CASSRIEDTQYF. The chain couples TRBV27 to TRBJ2-3; no clear D gene. This CDR3 is 12 amino acids long. Germline values: CDR1 MNHEY, CDR2 SMNVEV (reference sequence). Trimming stripped 5 bases from V and 5 bases from J, with 8 bases between.